This passage covers 31 T cell receptor beta chains from one sample sequenced in a study of cytomegalovirus exposure and HLA in healthy donors. A multiplex PCR was run with 60 Vbeta primers and 13 Jbeta primers. Data came from immunoSEQ multiplex PCR; TCRdb stores just in-frame clones and leaves some out. The sample shows around 110,000 clones, 8.5% to 10% of them seen only once. The sequenced sample was PBMCs. The source is a man younger than 40 in good health and CMV-seronegative.

This clone appeared a few times. The chain recombines TRBV2 with TRBJ1-2, with 9 bases lining up with TRBD1. The germline V gene encodes CDR1 SNHLY and CDR2 FYNNEI. The CDR3 is 14 amino acids. Unmatched junction bases numbered 2, after V lost 5 bases and J lost 1 base. The CDR3 coding sequence is TGTGCCAGCAGTTACAGGGGGCTTAACTATGGCTACACCTTC. It encodes CASSYRGLNYGYTF. Complete variable domain (other parts from reference TRBV2 and TRBJ1-2): EPEVTQTPSHQVTQMGQEVILRCVPISNHLYFYWYRQILGQKVEFLVSFYNNEISEKSEIFDDQFSVERPDGSNFTLKIRSTKLEDSAMYFCASSYRGLNYGYTFGSGTRLTVV.

The table lists this clone with a few counts. The V and J genes are TRBV19 and TRBJ2-5, with D possibly being TRBD2 (5 bases). The CDR3 has 11 residues. Germline assignment: CDR1 LNHDA and CDR2 SQIVND (reference sequence). Trimming took 8 bases from V and 5 from J, leaving 9 bases between them. CDR3 amino acids: CASQTGETQYF. The CDR3 DNA reads TGTGCCAGTCAGACGGGGGAGACCCAGTACTTC.

Only a few counts were recorded for this clone. The chain couples TRBV5-1 to TRBJ1-3; a possible D gene is TRBD1 (6 bases). V was clipped by 5 bases and J by 0 bases, with 9 bases between them. The CDR3 has 14 amino acids. Per the germline V gene, CDR1 is SGHRS and CDR2 is YFSETQ. The CDR3 here is CASSLGGSGNTIYF. The CDR3 DNA is TGCGCCAGCAGTCTAGGGGGCTCTGGAAACACCATATATTTT.

This clone has more than one count but fewer than ten. The chain couples TRBV28 to TRBJ2-7, with D possibly being TRBD1 (5 bases). The germline V gene has CDR1 MDHEN and CDR2 SYDVKM. This CDR3 has 14 residues. V was pared by 3 bases and J by 4 bases, with 13 bases between. CDR3 residues: CASSLQGEAYEQYF. The DNA of the CDR3 is TGTGCCAGCAGTTTGCAGGGCGAGGCTTACGAGCAGTACTTC.

J is TRBJ2-3 and V is TRBV7-8; D remains unclear. The CDR3 sequence is 14 residues long. Germline V lookup: CDR1 SGHVS, CDR2 FQNEAQ. Trimming left V 5 bases short and J 0 bases short, with 9 bases between. This CDR3 is CASSVQSSTDTQYF. CDR3 in DNA: TGTGCCAGCAGCGTACAGAGTAGCACAGATACGCAGTATTTT.

There are a few counts of this clone. The V gene is TRBV6-1, the J gene TRBJ2-7; D perhaps matches TRBD1 (6 bases). CDR3 length: 14 residues. The V gene's germline CDR1 is MNHNS and CDR2 SASEGT. Trimming took 6 bases from V and 2 from J, leaving 14 bases between them. The DNA of the CDR3 is TGTGCCAGCAGCGGCCGACAGGCCGCCTACGAGCAGTACTTC. It specifies CASSGRQAAYEQYF.

V usage is TRBV4-3 and J usage is TRBJ2-2, with 13 bases identical to TRBD2. CDR1 is LGHNA and CDR2 is YSLEER in the germline V gene. Trimming cost V 1 base and J 1 base; bases outside gene matches: 12. This CDR3 region has 21 residues. CDR3 in DNA: TGCGCCAGCAGCCAAGGGGTGGGACTAGCGGGGCCCTTGAGGAACACCGGGGAGCTGTTTTTT. Encoded protein: CASSQGVGLAGPLRNTGELFF.

The chain combines TRBV30 with TRBJ2-3, with TRBD1 matching over 10 bases. Germline loops: CDR1 GTSNPN, CDR2 SVGIG (reference sequence). The CDR3 is 16 amino acids. The V segment lost 4 bases and the J segment 3 bases; nucleotides outside the gene matches: 10. The CDR3 coding sequence is TGTGCCTGGAACCCGTCCAGGACAGGGGGGACAGATACGCAGTATTTT. Protein product: CAWNPSRTGGTDTQYF. The full variable domain, with the rest looked up from reference TRBV30 and TRBJ2-3, is SQTIHQWPATLVQPVGSPLSLECTVEGTSNPNLYWYRQAAGRGLQLLFYSVGIGQISSEVPQNLSASRPQDRQFILSSKKLLLSDSGFYLCAWNPSRTGGTDTQYFGPGTRLTVL.

This clone was counted a few times. Here the CDR3 DNA reads TGTGCCAGTAGTATTGTCGTAAATAATTCACCCCTCCACTTT. Translated, it gives CASSIVVNNSPLHF. V is TRBV19 and J is TRBJ1-6; D ambiguous. The CDR3 length is 14 residues. The germline V and J ends were trimmed by 3 bases and 5 bases, with 8 bases remaining between them. Germline CDR1 reads LNHDA; CDR2 reads SQIVND (reference sequence).

The CDR3 loop is CASSHQPLAQNTGELFF. In DNA, the CDR3 is TGTGCCAGCAGCCACCAACCCCTGGCACAGAACACCGGGGAGCTGTTTTTT. V is TRBV4-2 and J is TRBJ2-2, with D uncertain. Trimming pared 3 bases from V and 1 base from J, leaving 15 bases between. The CDR3 has 17 residues. Per germline, CDR1 LGHNA and CDR2 YNFKEQ.

This clone was observed a few times. V is TRBV7-9 and J is TRBJ2-2; possibly TRBD2 for D (5 bases). From germline, CDR1 is SEHNR and CDR2 FQNEAQ (reference sequence). V was clipped by 7 bases and J by 7 bases, with 16 bases between them. The CDR3 consists of 14 residues. CDR3 loop: CASTHGDRGGELFF. CDR3 nucleotide sequence: TGTGCCAGCACCCACGGCGATCGGGGCGGGGAGCTGTTTTTT. Full variable domain (missing parts from reference TRBV7-9 and TRBJ2-2): DTGVSQNPRHKITKRGQNVTFRCDPISEHNRLYWYRQTLGQGPEFLTYFQNEAQLEKSRLLSDRFSAERPKGSFSTLEIQRTEQGDSAMYLCASTHGDRGGELFFGEGSRLTVL.

The rearrangement links TRBV6-1 to TRBJ1-1; 7 nucleotides align to TRBD1. CDR3 size: 14 residues. The V gene's germline CDR1 is MNHNS and CDR2 SASEGT. Trimming took 3 bases from V and 1 from J; bases not matched to a gene: 2. The CDR3 sequence: CASSDNRGNTEAFF. The CDR3 DNA sequence: TGTGCCAGCAGTGACAACAGGGGGAACACTGAAGCTTTCTTT.

The gene calls are TRBV29-1 and TRBJ1-1; 9 nucleotides align to TRBD1. Germline CDR1 reads SQVTM; CDR2 reads ANQGSEA. With V trimmed by 5 bases and J by 4 bases, 8 bases remained unmatched. This CDR3 comprises 14 residues. CDR3 residues: CSVRTGAGSTEAFF. The CDR3 bases are TGCAGCGTTCGGACAGGGGCCGGGAGCACTGAAGCTTTCTTT.

This clone was recorded a few times. The chain links TRBV29-1 to TRBJ2-1; 14 bases agree with TRBD2. Germline lookup yields CDR1 SQVTM and CDR2 ANQGSEA. The CDR3 loop spans 14 amino acids. The V and J ends lost 8 bases and 9 bases, in that order; junction bases with no gene match: 9. CDR3 sequence reads: CSSPGLAGGSEQFF. The CDR3 coding sequence is TGCAGCTCCCCCGGACTAGCGGGAGGCAGTGAGCAGTTCTTC.

The chain couples TRBV30 to TRBJ1-2, with 7 bases identical to TRBD1. Germline V lookup: CDR1 GTSNPN, CDR2 SVGIG (reference sequence). V lost 0 bases and J lost 4; bases outside the gene matches: 2. This CDR3 spans 13 amino acids. In nucleotides, the CDR3 is TGTGCCTGGAGTGTCGCAGGGGGCTATGGCTACACCTTC. This gives the protein CAWSVAGGYGYTF.

This clone was counted only a few times. The DNA of the CDR3 is TGCAGCTTCGAGGGACAGGGCGACGAGCAGTACTTC. As protein: CSFEGQGDEQYF. The rearrangement links TRBV29-1 to TRBJ2-7; 9 nucleotides agree with TRBD1. CDR1 is SQVTM and CDR2 is ANQGSEA in the germline V gene. The CDR3 spans 12 residues. V trimming: 8 bases; J trimming: 5 bases; junction bases outside the gene matches: 7.

This clone was seen a handful of times. V is TRBV11-2 and J is TRBJ2-7; 11 nucleotides align to TRBD2. The CDR3 is 14 amino acids. Germline V gene sequence: CDR1 SGHAT, CDR2 FQNNGV. V dropped 5 bases and J dropped 6; count of bases not matched to a gene: 6. This CDR3 is CASSLTGTSGEQYF. Written as DNA, the CDR3 is TGTGCCAGCAGCCTTACCGGGACTAGCGGCGAGCAGTACTTC. Filled out from reference TRBV11-2 and TRBJ2-7, the complete variable domain reads EAGVAQSPRYKIIEKRQSVAFWCNPISGHATLYWYQQILGQGPKLLIQFQNNGVVDDSQLPKDRFSAERLKGVDSTLKIQPAKLEDSAVYLCASSLTGTSGEQYFGPGTRLTVT.

In its sample, this clone was seen a few times. The chain employs TRBV11-2 and TRBJ1-1; maybe TRBD1 (6 bases). V was shortened by 10 bases and J by 0 bases, with 12 bases between the two germline ends. CDR1 is SGHAT and CDR2 is FQNNGV in the germline V gene. The CDR3 contains 13 residues. The CDR3 loop reads CATAGVLNTEAFF. CDR3 nucleotide sequence: TGTGCCACAGCAGGGGTCCTGAACACTGAAGCTTTCTTT.

This clone was picked up a small number of times. The chain uses TRBV2 and TRBJ2-1, with a weak D call TRBD2 (5 bases). CDR1 is SNHLY, CDR2 FYNNEI, per germline. The length of the CDR3 is 14 residues. Trimming took 5 bases from V and 7 from J, leaving 15 bases between them. CDR3 nucleotide sequence: TGTGCCAGCAGTTATATCTTAGGCGGGAATGAGCAGTTCTTC. This gives the protein CASSYILGGNEQFF.

V usage is TRBV10-1 and J usage is TRBJ1-2, with TRBD1 matching over 9 bases. Per germline, CDR1 WNHNN and CDR2 SYGVQD (reference sequence). The CDR3 contains 15 residues. The trim removed 11 bases at V and 7 bases at J, leaving 17 bases unmatched. The CDR3 region is CAGQWGQGFSIGYTF. CDR3 nucleotides: TGCGCCGGGCAGTGGGGACAGGGTTTTTCTATTGGCTACACCTTC.

The chain carries TRBV15 and TRBJ1-5, with 8 nucleotides matching TRBD1. V lost 3 bases and J lost 6; bases outside the gene matches: 4. CDR3 length: 14 residues. From germline, CDR1 is LNHNV and CDR2 YYDKDF (reference sequence). DNA for the CDR3: TGTGCCACCAGCAGGGACAGGGACGGTCAGCCCCAGCATTTT. Its translation is CATSRDRDGQPQHF.

This clone has more than one count but fewer than ten. The J gene is TRBJ2-7, the V gene TRBV6-5; TRBD1 is a possible D gene (5 bases). Trimming took 2 bases from V and 4 from J, leaving 18 bases between them. Per the germline V gene, CDR1 is MNHEY and CDR2 is SVGAGI. The CDR3 contains 16 residues. The CDR3 region has the DNA TGTGCCAGCAGTTACAGCGAAGGTAACAGGCTTTACGAGCAGTACTTC. It translates to CASSYSEGNRLYEQYF.

V and J are TRBV6-5 and TRBJ1-3; D is undetermined. Looked up from germline, CDR1 is MNHEY and CDR2 is SVGAGI. Trimming took 0 bases from V and 0 from J, leaving 6 bases between them. CDR3 size: 15 residues. The CDR3 nucleotides read TGTGCCAGCAGTTACTCGGCCCGCTCTGGAAACACCATATATTTT. It codes for CASSYSARSGNTIYF.

This clone was seen only a few times. The J gene is TRBJ2-7, the V gene TRBV9; D remains ambiguous. This CDR3 has 14 amino acids. Germline CDR1 and CDR2: SGDLS and YYNGEE. Trimming took off 0 bases at V and 0 bases at J, with 7 bases between the two ends. The CDR3 reads CASSVDPSSYEQYF. CDR3 bases: TGTGCCAGCAGCGTAGATCCTAGCTCCTACGAGCAGTACTTC.

The chain has TRBV5-4 and TRBJ2-2; 8 bases map to TRBD2. V lost 2 bases and J lost 2; bases outside the gene matches: 8. Germline V CDR1 and CDR2: SGHNT, YYREEE (reference sequence). There are 17 residues in the CDR3. CDR3 residues: CASSFGGGGPNTGELFF. The CDR3 DNA follows: TGTGCCAGCAGCTTCGGGGGGGGAGGGCCCAACACCGGGGAGCTGTTTTTT. Full variable domain (missing parts from reference TRBV5-4 and TRBJ2-2): ETGVTQSPTHLIKTRGQQVTLRCSSQSGHNTVSWYQQALGQGPQFIFQYYREEENGRGNFPPRFSGLQFPNYSSELNVNALELDDSALYLCASSFGGGGPNTGELFFGEGSRLTVL.

V gene TRBV10-3 combines with J gene TRBJ1-5; 10 positions match TRBD1. The CDR3 covers 16 residues. The J segment lost 4 bases and the V segment lost 3 bases, leaving 6 bases of the junction unmatched. Germline loops: CDR1 ENHRY, CDR2 SYGVKD. The DNA of the CDR3 is TGTGCCATCAGTGATACCGGGACAGGGGATAATCAGCCCCAGCATTTT. Its translation is CAISDTGTGDNQPQHF.

This chain links TRBV18 with TRBJ2-3; 7 nucleotides line up with TRBD1. The CDR3 runs 18 residues. V trimming: 5 bases; J trimming: 2 bases; junction bases outside the gene matches: 16. The germline V gene encodes CDR1 KGHSH and CDR2 LQKENI. The CDR3 protein is CASSSSHRQGRATDTQYF. The CDR3 DNA reads as TGTGCCAGCTCATCCTCCCACCGACAGGGTAGGGCCACAGATACGCAGTATTTT.

The rearrangement links TRBV11-2 to TRBJ2-1; D unclear. The CDR3 is 11 residues long. Trimming shortened V by 5 bases and J by 10 bases, and 9 bases separated the two germline ends. Germline V gene lookup returns CDR1 SGHAT and CDR2 FQNNGV. CDR3 region: CASSHDWEQFF. In nucleotides, the CDR3 is TGTGCCAGCAGCCACGACTGGGAGCAGTTCTTC.

This clone was observed a handful of times. This chain joins TRBV6-1 and TRBJ1-5, with 7 bases lining up with TRBD1. This CDR3 is 15 amino acids long. In germline, CDR1 is MNHNS, CDR2 SASEGT. V shed 8 bases and J 4 bases; nucleotides not matched to a gene: 11. In DNA form, the CDR3 reads TGTGCCAGCGATCTAAATGCAGGGGGGAATCAGCCCCAGCATTTT. Protein sequence: CASDLNAGGNQPQHF.

The gene calls are TRBV7-2 and TRBJ2-5; 14 bases are shared with TRBD2. The CDR3 consists of 17 residues. J was trimmed by 7 bases and V by 3 bases; bases with no gene match: 10. Per germline, CDR1 SGHTA and CDR2 FQGNSA. For the CDR3, the DNA is TGTGCCAGCAGCTTCCGCGGGACTAGCGGGAGTGCAATGACCCAGTACTTC. Translation: CASSFRGTSGSAMTQYF.

This clone was picked up a small number of times. The genes are TRBV6-1 and TRBJ2-1, with 7 nucleotides matching TRBD2. This CDR3 is 15 amino acids long. The V gene's germline CDR1 is MNHNS and CDR2 SASEGT. The J segment lost 4 bases and the V segment lost 1 base, leaving 4 bases of the junction unmatched. The DNA of the CDR3 is TGTGCCAGCAGTGAAGGGCTAGCGGATTACAATGAGCAGTTCTTC. This gives the protein CASSEGLADYNEQFF.